The 18 T cell receptor beta chains listed next were all sequenced from one sample in a study of T cell repertoires in cytomegalovirus infection (dated by TCRdb to between 2018 and 2021). Their target antigens are unknown. The treatment or condition label, as the study defines it: in vitro stimulation with specific CMV peptide epitopes to enrich CMV-specific T cells. TCRdb shows the sequencer as Illumina HiSeq 1500. TCRdb reprocessed the public reads (quality trimming at Q25 with fastp, clone calling with MiXCR) and kept in-frame beta chains. Entries are consolidated by CDR3 protein sequence, retaining the most common genes and DNA. The sample has some 800,000 distinct CDR3 sequences on record, 25% to 35% of them singletons. 13% of the sample goes to the ten largest clones. Sequenced here: cultured CD8+ T cells from PBMCs, sampled from culture after CMV antigen stimulation. The origin of the receptors is a human donor in good health (CMV status not recorded). Some clones in this sample may be carry-over from other donors' samples.

The chain has TRBV5-1 and TRBJ1-1; D gene ambiguous. Trimming stripped 4 bases from V and 6 bases from J, with 10 bases between. The CDR3 consists of 12 residues. The germline gives CDR1 SGHRS, CDR2 YFSETQ. CDR3 sequence: CASSPPGSEAFF. CDR3 bases: TGCGCCAGCAGCCCACCGGGGTCTGAAGCTTTCTTT.

This clonotype was counted only a few times. V is TRBV5-6 and J is TRBJ2-7; perhaps TRBD1 as D (8 bases). V shed 2 bases and J shed 9 bases, with 21 bases lying between them. Looked up from germline, CDR1 is SGHDT and CDR2 is YYEEEE. The CDR3 runs to 15 residues. The CDR3 loop is CASSFGQGGGRGQYF. In nucleotides, the CDR3 is TGTGCCAGCAGCTTCGGACAGGGAGGGGGAAGGGGGCAGTACTTC.

This clonotype was observed once. The chain has TRBV4-1 and TRBJ2-1, with 7 bases identical to TRBD1. The CDR3 runs 15 residues. After removal of 5 bases from V and 1 base from J, the junction contained 5 bases not matched to a gene. Germline V gene data show CDR1 as MGHRA and CDR2 as YSYEKL. CDR3 region: CASSTGTDSYNEQFF. The CDR3, as DNA: TGCGCCAGCAGCACCGGGACAGATTCCTACAATGAGCAGTTCTTC.

The J gene is TRBJ2-7, the V gene TRBV29-1; D unresolved. Trimming shortened V by 4 bases and J by 3 bases, and 7 bases separated the two germline ends. The CDR3 is 11 amino acids. Germline V gene lookup returns CDR1 SQVTM and CDR2 ANQGSEA. CDR3 nucleotides: TGCAGCGTTGTTTCGCACTACGAGCAGTACTTC. Translation: CSVVSHYEQYF.

This clonotype was counted ten times or more. The chain employs TRBV7-2 and TRBJ2-4; D gene ambiguous. Trimming pared 5 bases from V and 7 bases from J, leaving 21 bases between. The CDR3 length is 16 residues. The germline V gene encodes CDR1 SGHTA and CDR2 FQGNSA. DNA of the CDR3: TGTGCCAGCAGCCCTAGTGGCGCAAGAGTCTGGAACATTCAGTACTTC. Encoded protein: CASSPSGARVWNIQYF.

The V and J genes are TRBV6-1 and TRBJ2-3; TRBD2 matches at 7 bases. The V segment lost 7 bases and the J segment 4 bases; nucleotides outside the gene matches: 8. Germline assignment: CDR1 MNHNS and CDR2 SASEGT. This CDR3 is built from 14 residues. CDR3 sequence reads: CASTPREGADTQYF. DNA for the CDR3: TGTGCCAGCACCCCCAGGGAGGGAGCAGATACGCAGTATTTT.

This chain joins TRBV2 and TRBJ2-1; D unclear. V lost 8 bases and J lost 3, with 8 bases in between. CDR1 and CDR2 from the germline V gene are SNHLY and FYNNEI. There are 12 residues in the CDR3. CDR3 in DNA: TGTGCCAGCCCCGTTAACTACAATGAGCAGTTCTTC. Protein: CASPVNYNEQFF.

This clonotype was counted a few times. V and J are TRBV12-3 or TRBV12-4 and TRBJ2-5; TRBD1 matches 7 bases. The CDR3 covers 14 residues. V dropped 5 bases and J dropped 2; count of bases not matched to a gene: 5. The CDR3 region has the DNA TGTGCCAGCAGTCCCATGACAGGGCAAGAGACCCAGTACTTC. It specifies CASSPMTGQETQYF.

This sequence joins TRBV10-3 and TRBJ1-2; D call uncertain. The CDR3 is 15 amino acids. Germline assignment: CDR1 ENHRY and CDR2 SYGVKD. V was shortened by 10 bases and J by 1 base, with 19 bases between the two germline ends. CDR3 bases: TGTGCCACTAAAGGAACTGCCTTGGATAACTATGGCTACACCTTC. Its translation is CATKGTALDNYGYTF.

This clonotype was detected a few times. A junction boundary mismatches the germline segment, possibly from a read error. The chain has TRBV7-7 and TRBJ2-1; D is uncertain. The germline V gene encodes CDR1 SSHAT and CDR2 FNYEAQ (reference sequence). The CDR3 length is 13 residues. The CDR3 DNA is TGTGCTAGCAGCTTAGATGCAGCCAATGAGCAGTTCTTC. Its translation: CASSLDAANEQFF.

This chain joins TRBV25-1 and TRBJ1-1, with D unresolved. V shed 1 base and J shed 0 bases, with 9 bases lying between them. The CDR3 extends over 15 amino acids. Germline V lookup: CDR1 MGHDK, CDR2 SYGVNS. Here the CDR3 DNA reads TGTGCCAGCAGTGAATCCGGGGAGGTGAACACTGAAGCTTTCTTT. Protein sequence: CASSESGEVNTEAFF.

This clonotype was detected a few times. The rearrangement joins TRBV19 to TRBJ1-5; a possible D gene is TRBD1 (5 bases). CDR3 length: 15 amino acids. The ends were cut back, 5 bases at V and 5 bases at J, with 16 bases in the middle. Looked up from germline, CDR1 is LNHDA and CDR2 is SQIVND (reference sequence). The CDR3 reads CASSDPSGWDQPQHF. CDR3 nucleotides: TGTGCCAGTAGTGATCCCTCAGGGTGGGATCAGCCCCAGCATTTT.

Many counts were recorded for this clonotype. V gene TRBV7-8 combines with J gene TRBJ1-3, with D perhaps TRBD1 (6 bases). V was trimmed by 4 bases and J by 2 bases, leaving 15 bases between them. CDR1 and CDR2 (germline): SGHVS, FQNEAQ. The CDR3 totals 16 residues. CDR3 nucleotide sequence: TGTGCCAGCAGCTCCCGGTTGGGGGCGGCTGGAAACACCATATATTTT. Translated: CASSSRLGAAGNTIYF.

The chain couples TRBV7-6 to TRBJ2-2; 8 positions match TRBD2. This CDR3 region has 16 residues. The junction had 11 bases not matched to a gene; V was cut back by 5 bases and J by 6 bases. Germline V gene lookup returns CDR1 SGHVS and CDR2 FNYEAQ. The CDR3 region is CASSPHPGGAPGELFF. CDR3 DNA: TGTGCCAGCAGCCCCCATCCCGGGGGGGCCCCCGGGGAGCTGTTTTTT.

Remarks on this clonotype: The junction departs from the called germline gene at one end, perhaps through a read error. The rearrangement uses TRBV19 and TRBJ2-1; 10 bases line up with TRBD2. CDR1 LNHDA and CDR2 SQIVND come from the germline V gene (reference sequence). The CDR3 is 20 residues long. This chain's CDR3 is CASSIAGEFWERGGLNVQFF. CDR3 nucleotides: TGTGCCAGTAGTATAGCCGGGGAGTTCTGGGAGCGGGGGGGTTTAAATGTGCAGTTCTTC.

This clonotype was picked up one time. V is TRBV6-2 or TRBV6-3 and J is TRBJ2-3; D assignment may be TRBD1 or TRBD2 (5 bases each). V gave up 6 bases and J gave up 3 bases, with 19 bases separating them. The CDR3 is 16 amino acids. Germline V gene lookup returns CDR1 MNHEY and CDR2 SVGEGT. This CDR3 reads CASRPLSGALTDTQYF. Written as DNA, the CDR3 is TGTGCCAGCAGGCCCCTCTCCGGGGCCTTGACAGATACGCAGTATTTT.

This clonotype was detected ten times or more. The V and J genes are TRBV12-3 or TRBV12-4 and TRBJ1-1; D gene ambiguous. There are 14 residues in the CDR3. The V end lost 6 bases, the J end lost 1 base, and 12 bases lay between the germline ends. The CDR3 nucleotides read TGTGCCAGCAGCCCGAGTCGGGGGAACACTGAAGCTTTCTTT. Translated, it gives CASSPSRGNTEAFF.

V is TRBV2 and J is TRBJ2-3; the D gene is possibly TRBD1 (6 bases). V gave up 5 bases and J gave up 2 bases, with 8 bases separating them. The germline V gene has CDR1 SNHLY and CDR2 FYNNEI. This CDR3 has 13 residues. This CDR3 is CASSRTATDTQYF. Written as DNA, the CDR3 is TGTGCCAGCAGTCGGACAGCCACAGATACGCAGTATTTT.